This T cell receptor (beta chain) was sequenced during a study of T cell changes during pregnancy in multiple sclerosis. Trimming pared 10 bases from V and 8 bases from J, leaving 20 bases between. The germline V gene encodes CDR1 SNHLY and CDR2 FYNNEI. The CDR3 is 14 residues long. Some clones are missing from TCRdb's copy, which holds only in-frame ones; the method was immunoSEQ multiplex PCR. The table shows about 110,000 clones, with around nine tenths occurring only once. The genes are TRBV2 and TRBJ1-4; D gene ambiguous. The TCR sequence derives from a female donor with multiple sclerosis, enrolled in a pregnancy study. Here the sequenced sample was peripheral blood, taken in the third trimester of pregnancy. The CDR3 protein is CANREGGRNEKLFF. CDR3 sequence (DNA): TGTGCCAATCGGGAGGGAGGGAGGAACGAAAAACTGTTTTTT.